This T cell receptor beta chain was observed in a study of blood T cell repertoires in COVID-19. Study as a whole: Samples of COVID-19 (acute and convalescent) were obtained from the United States, Italy and Spain. PBMCs, B-cell-depleted T cells, or T cells provided the cDNA or gDNA that made up the material.

CDR1 is SGHDT and CDR2 is YYEEEE in the germline V gene. The CDR3 spans 13 residues. V was clipped by 7 bases and J by 3 bases; unmatched bases: 6. Methods used by the authors: Using reference gene primer amplification, nucleated cell counts were estimated. TCRdb's copy holds only in-frame clones and misses some; the assay was immunoSEQ multiplex PCR. The D gene and trimming were derived from the DNA, and the V and J assignments and clone size from that table. The sample includes approximately 120,000 clones, just under 85% of them seen just once. What was sequenced was peripheral blood. The chain links TRBV5-6 to TRBJ2-5; 7 bases line up with TRBD2. The clonotype was recovered from a human donor in a cohort sampled during active COVID-19. CDR3 in amino acids: CASFFAGEETQYF. The CDR3, as DNA: TGTGCCAGCTTCTTTGCGGGAGAAGAGACCCAGTACTTC.